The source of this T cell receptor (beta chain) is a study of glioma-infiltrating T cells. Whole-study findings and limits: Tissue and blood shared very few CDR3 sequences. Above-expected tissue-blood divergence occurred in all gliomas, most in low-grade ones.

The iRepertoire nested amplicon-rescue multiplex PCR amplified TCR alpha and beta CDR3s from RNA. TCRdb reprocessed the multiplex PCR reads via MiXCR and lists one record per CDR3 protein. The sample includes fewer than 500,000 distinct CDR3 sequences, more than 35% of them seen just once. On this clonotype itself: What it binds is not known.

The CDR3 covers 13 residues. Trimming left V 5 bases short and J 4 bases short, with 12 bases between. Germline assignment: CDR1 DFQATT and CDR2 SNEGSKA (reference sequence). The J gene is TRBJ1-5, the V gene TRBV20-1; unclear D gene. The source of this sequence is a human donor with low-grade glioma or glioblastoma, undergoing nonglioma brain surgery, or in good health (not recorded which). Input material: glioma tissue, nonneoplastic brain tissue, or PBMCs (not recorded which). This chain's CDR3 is CSASGTINQPQHF. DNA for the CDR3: TGCAGTGCTTCTGGCACCATTAATCAGCCCCAGCATTTT.